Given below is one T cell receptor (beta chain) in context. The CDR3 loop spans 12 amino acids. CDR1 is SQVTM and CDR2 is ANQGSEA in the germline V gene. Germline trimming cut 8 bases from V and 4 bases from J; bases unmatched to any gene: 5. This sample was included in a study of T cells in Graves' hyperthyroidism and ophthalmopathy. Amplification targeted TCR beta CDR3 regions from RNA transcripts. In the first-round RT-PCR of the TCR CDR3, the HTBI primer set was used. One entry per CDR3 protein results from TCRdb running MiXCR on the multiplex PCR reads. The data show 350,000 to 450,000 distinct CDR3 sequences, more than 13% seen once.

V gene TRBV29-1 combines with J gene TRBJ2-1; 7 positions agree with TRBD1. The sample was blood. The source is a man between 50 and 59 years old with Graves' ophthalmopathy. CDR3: CSSGQVYNEQFF. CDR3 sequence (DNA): TGCAGCTCAGGACAGGTATACAATGAGCAGTTCTTC.